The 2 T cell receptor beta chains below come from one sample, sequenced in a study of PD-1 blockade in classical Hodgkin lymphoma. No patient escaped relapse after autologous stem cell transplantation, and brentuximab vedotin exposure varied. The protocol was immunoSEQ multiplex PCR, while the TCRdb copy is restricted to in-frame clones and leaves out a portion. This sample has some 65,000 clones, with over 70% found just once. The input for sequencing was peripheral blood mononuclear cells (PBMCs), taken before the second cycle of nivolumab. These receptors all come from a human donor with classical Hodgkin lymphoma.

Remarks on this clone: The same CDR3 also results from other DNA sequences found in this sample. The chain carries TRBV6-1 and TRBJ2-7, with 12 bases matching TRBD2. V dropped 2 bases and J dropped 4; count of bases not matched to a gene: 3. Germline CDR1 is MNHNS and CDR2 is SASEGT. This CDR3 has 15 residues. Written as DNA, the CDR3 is TGTGCCAGCAGTGAAAGCCTAGCGGGAGGGTACGAGCAGTACTTC. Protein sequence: CASSESLAGGYEQYF.

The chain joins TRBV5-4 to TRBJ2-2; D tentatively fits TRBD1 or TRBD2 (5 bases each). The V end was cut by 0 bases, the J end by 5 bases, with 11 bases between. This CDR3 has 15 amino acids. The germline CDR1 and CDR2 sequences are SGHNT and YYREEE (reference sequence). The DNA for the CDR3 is TGTGCCAGCAGCTTGGCCGATGGGGGTACCGGGGAGCTGTTTTTT. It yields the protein CASSLADGGTGELFF.